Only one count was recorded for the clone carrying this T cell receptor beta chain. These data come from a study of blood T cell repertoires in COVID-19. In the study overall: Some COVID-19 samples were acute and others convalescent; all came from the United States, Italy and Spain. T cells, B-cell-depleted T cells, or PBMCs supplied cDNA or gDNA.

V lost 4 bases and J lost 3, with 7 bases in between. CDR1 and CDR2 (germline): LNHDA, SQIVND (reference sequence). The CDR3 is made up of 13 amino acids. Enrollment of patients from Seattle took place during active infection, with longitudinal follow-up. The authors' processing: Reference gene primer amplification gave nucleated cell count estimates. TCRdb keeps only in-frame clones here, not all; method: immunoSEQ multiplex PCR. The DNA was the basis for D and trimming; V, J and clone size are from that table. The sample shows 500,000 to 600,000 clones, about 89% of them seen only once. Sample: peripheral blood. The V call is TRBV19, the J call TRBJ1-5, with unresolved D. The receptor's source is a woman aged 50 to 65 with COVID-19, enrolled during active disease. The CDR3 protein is CASSRALNQPQHF. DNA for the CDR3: TGTGCCAGTAGTAGGGCCCTCAATCAGCCCCAGCATTTT.